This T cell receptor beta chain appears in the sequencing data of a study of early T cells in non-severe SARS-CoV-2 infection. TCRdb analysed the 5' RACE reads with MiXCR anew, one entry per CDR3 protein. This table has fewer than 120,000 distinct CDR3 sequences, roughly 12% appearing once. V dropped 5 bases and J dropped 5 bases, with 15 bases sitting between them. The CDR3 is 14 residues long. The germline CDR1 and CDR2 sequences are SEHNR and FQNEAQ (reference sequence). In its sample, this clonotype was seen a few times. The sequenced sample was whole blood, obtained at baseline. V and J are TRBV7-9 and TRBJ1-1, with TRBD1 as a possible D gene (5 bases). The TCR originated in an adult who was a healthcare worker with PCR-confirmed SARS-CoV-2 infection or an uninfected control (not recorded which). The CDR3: CASSVMQGMTEAFF. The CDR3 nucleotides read TGTGCCAGCAGCGTGATGCAGGGAATGACTGAAGCTTTCTTT.